The 2 T cell receptor beta chains below all came from one sample that was sequenced in a study of cytomegalovirus exposure and HLA in healthy donors. PCR involved 60 Vbeta and 13 Jbeta primers. Sequencing was performed with immunoSEQ multiplex PCR; in TCRdb, only in-frame clones are kept and a portion is missing. The data hold 160,000 or so clones, with about 85% observed a single time. The sequenced material came from PBMCs. These receptors originate from a male donor in good health and CMV-seropositive.

This clone was picked up a small number of times. The rearrangement links TRBV5-1 to TRBJ2-1, with a possible D match to TRBD1 (5 bases). The CDR3 totals 15 residues. Germline-derived CDR1 and CDR2 are SGHRS and YFSETQ. Trimming took off 4 bases at V and 4 bases at J, with 15 bases between the two ends. CDR3 DNA: TGCGCCAGCAGCAATTGGGGCAGCAATTACAATGAGCAGTTCTTC. Its translation: CASSNWGSNYNEQFF.

DNA for the CDR3: TGCGCCAGCAGCGACGGGGACAGGAGTAACTATGGCTACACCTTC. As protein: CASSDGDRSNYGYTF. The chain employs TRBV5-1 and TRBJ1-2; TRBD1 matches 8 bases. Germline CDR1 and CDR2: SGHRS and YFSETQ. The V and J ends lost 4 bases and 1 base, in that order; junction bases with no gene match: 6. The CDR3 is made up of 15 amino acids.